Presented here are 14 T cell receptor beta chains from one specimen sequenced in a study of blood T cell repertoires in COVID-19. TCRdb's table, derived via immunoSEQ multiplex PCR, lists solely in-frame clones and lacks some. The sample shows 150,000 or so clones, about four fifths of them seen only once. The sample was peripheral blood. These receptors came from a woman aged 65 to 85 with COVID-19, enrolled during active disease.

The chain is built from TRBV7-6 and TRBJ2-2; maybe TRBD2 (5 bases). Trimming cost V 2 bases and J 3 bases, with 10 bases left between them. This CDR3 has 15 residues. Germline V CDR1 and CDR2: SGHVS, FNYEAQ. CDR3 protein: CASSLSLADTGELFF. The CDR3 nucleotides read TGTGCCAGCAGCTTAAGCCTAGCAGACACCGGGGAGCTGTTTTTT.

Only a few counts were recorded for this clone. This sequence joins TRBV11-1 and TRBJ1-2, with TRBD1 as a possible D gene (6 bases). This CDR3 has 14 amino acids. Germline V CDR1 and CDR2: SGHAT, FQDESV (reference sequence). Trimming took 5 bases from V and 7 from J, leaving 17 bases between them. CDR3 coding DNA: TGTGCCAGCAGCCTATCACAGGGAGAGGGTGGCTACACCTTC. It yields the protein CASSLSQGEGGYTF.

V gene TRBV6-5 combines with J gene TRBJ1-1, with D hard to call. The germline CDR1 and CDR2 sequences are MNHEY and SVGAGI. The CDR3 consists of 14 residues. V lost 5 bases to trimming and J lost 3 bases, with 13 bases between them. This CDR3 reads CASSPLRVDTEAFF. CDR3 nucleotide sequence: TGTGCCAGCAGTCCCCTGCGGGTTGACACTGAAGCTTTCTTT.

This clone was counted between two and nine times. The V gene is TRBV24-1, the J gene TRBJ1-2; D uncertain. The CDR3 sequence is 14 residues long. Germline loops: CDR1 KGHDR, CDR2 SFDVKD. V was shortened by 7 bases and J by 4 bases, with 15 bases between the two germline ends. CDR3 sequence reads: CATSPEGRGYGYTF. In nucleotides, the CDR3 is TGTGCCACCAGCCCTGAGGGTCGGGGCTATGGCTACACCTTC.

The rearrangement links TRBV5-6 to TRBJ1-1, with D perhaps TRBD1 (5 bases). Trimming took 2 bases from V and 5 from J, leaving 19 bases between them. Germline lookup yields CDR1 SGHDT and CDR2 YYEEEE. The CDR3 has 16 amino acids. The CDR3 nucleotides read TGTGCCAGCAGCTTAGATGCAGGGAAGAGGAATACTGAAGCTTTCTTT. Residues: CASSLDAGKRNTEAFF.

The gene calls are TRBV9 and TRBJ1-1, with 8 bases aligning to TRBD1. CDR1 is SGDLS and CDR2 is YYNGEE in the germline V gene. V lost 3 bases to trimming and J lost 5 bases; unmatched junction nucleotides: 9. CDR3 size: 15 residues. CDR3 sequence reads: CASSAGQGLLTEAFF. CDR3 bases: TGTGCCAGCAGCGCCGGACAGGGACTCTTGACTGAAGCTTTCTTT.

CDR3 in amino acids: CASSKETQYF. The CDR3 DNA reads as TGTGCCAGCAGCAAAGAGACCCAGTACTTC. V gene TRBV6-5 combines with J gene TRBJ2-5, with D unresolved. Germline values: CDR1 MNHEY, CDR2 SVGAGI. V gave up 6 bases and J gave up 3 bases, with 2 bases separating them. The CDR3 contains 10 residues.

The chain carries TRBV5-6 and TRBJ2-7; a weak D match, TRBD2 (5 bases). This CDR3 comprises 11 residues. Trimming stripped 2 bases from V and 6 bases from J, with 6 bases between. Germline V gene lookup returns CDR1 SGHDT and CDR2 YYEEEE. CDR3 loop: CASSFRGEQYF. The CDR3 nucleotides are TGTGCCAGCAGCTTTCGGGGCGAGCAGTACTTC.

CDR3 in amino acids: CATRIDTNTGELFF. The CDR3 bases are TGTGCCACCCGTATCGACACCAACACCGGGGAGCTGTTTTTT. The rearrangement links TRBV10-3 to TRBJ2-2; D is uncertain. V gave up 10 bases and J gave up 2 bases, with 14 bases separating them. The CDR3 is made up of 14 amino acids. Germline CDR1 is ENHRY and CDR2 is SYGVKD.

The V and J genes are TRBV2 and TRBJ1-1; D uncertain. V lost 1 base and J lost 8, with 8 bases in between. The CDR3 contains 12 residues. The germline gives CDR1 SNHLY, CDR2 FYNNEI. For the CDR3, the DNA is TGTGCCAGCAGTGAAGGGCGGGGAGAAGCTTTCTTT. Translating gives CASSEGRGEAFF.

The sample holds one count of this clone. The rearrangement links TRBV7-8 to TRBJ1-6; TRBD1 agrees at 10 bases. The CDR3 extends over 13 amino acids. Per germline, CDR1 SGHVS and CDR2 FQNEAQ. With 1 base clipped from V and 18 bases from J, the junction kept 6 bases outside the gene matches. As DNA, the CDR3 is TGTGCCAGCAGCTTAGGTGGGACAGGGGCCCCCCACTTT. Its translation: CASSLGGTGAPHF.

The chain couples TRBV19 to TRBJ2-5, with 7 bases fitting TRBD2. The CDR3 spans 13 residues. V gave up 6 bases and J gave up 5 bases; unmatched junction bases: 6. The germline V gene encodes CDR1 LNHDA and CDR2 SQIVND (reference sequence). This CDR3 is CASSNLGGETQYF. As DNA, the CDR3 is TGTGCCAGTAGCAACCTGGGAGGGGAGACCCAGTACTTC. Using reference TRBV19 and TRBJ2-5 for the parts outside the CDR3, the full variable domain is DGGITQSPKYLFRKEGQNVTLSCEQNLNHDAMYWYRQDPGQGLRLIYYSQIVNDFQKGDIAEGYSVSREKKESFPLTVTSAQKNPTAFYLCASSNLGGETQYFGPGTRLLVL.

The genes are TRBV12-2 and TRBJ2-5; the table's D call, TRBD1, has no DNA check behind it. TRBV12-2 is a known pseudogene. CDR3 length: 17 residues. The CDR3 reads CASPPAGTELLGETQYF. In DNA, the CDR3 is TGTGCAAGTCCACCCGCCGGGACAGAACTTCTAGGGGAGACCCAGTACTTC.

This chain connects TRBV27 to TRBJ1-1; D gene unclear. The CDR3 loop spans 13 amino acids. V was clipped by 8 bases and J by 0 bases, with 10 bases between them. Germline V CDR1 and CDR2: MNHEY, SMNVEV (reference sequence). The CDR3 DNA is TGTGCCAGCGGAACTAATTTGAACACTGAAGCTTTCTTT. It encodes CASGTNLNTEAFF.